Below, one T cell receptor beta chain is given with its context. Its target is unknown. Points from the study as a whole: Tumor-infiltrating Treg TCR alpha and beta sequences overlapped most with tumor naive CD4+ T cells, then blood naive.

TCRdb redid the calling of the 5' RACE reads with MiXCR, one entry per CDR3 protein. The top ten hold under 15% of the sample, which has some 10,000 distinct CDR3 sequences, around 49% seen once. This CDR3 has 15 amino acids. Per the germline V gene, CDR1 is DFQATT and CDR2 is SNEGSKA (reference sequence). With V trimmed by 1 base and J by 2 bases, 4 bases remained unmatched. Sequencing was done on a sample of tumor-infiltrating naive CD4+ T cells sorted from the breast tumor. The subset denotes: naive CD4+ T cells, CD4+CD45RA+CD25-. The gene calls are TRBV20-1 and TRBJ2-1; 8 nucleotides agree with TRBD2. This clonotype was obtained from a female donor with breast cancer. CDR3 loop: CSARGSSGPYNEQFF. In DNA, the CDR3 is TGCAGTGCTAGAGGGTCTAGCGGGCCCTACAATGAGCAGTTCTTC.